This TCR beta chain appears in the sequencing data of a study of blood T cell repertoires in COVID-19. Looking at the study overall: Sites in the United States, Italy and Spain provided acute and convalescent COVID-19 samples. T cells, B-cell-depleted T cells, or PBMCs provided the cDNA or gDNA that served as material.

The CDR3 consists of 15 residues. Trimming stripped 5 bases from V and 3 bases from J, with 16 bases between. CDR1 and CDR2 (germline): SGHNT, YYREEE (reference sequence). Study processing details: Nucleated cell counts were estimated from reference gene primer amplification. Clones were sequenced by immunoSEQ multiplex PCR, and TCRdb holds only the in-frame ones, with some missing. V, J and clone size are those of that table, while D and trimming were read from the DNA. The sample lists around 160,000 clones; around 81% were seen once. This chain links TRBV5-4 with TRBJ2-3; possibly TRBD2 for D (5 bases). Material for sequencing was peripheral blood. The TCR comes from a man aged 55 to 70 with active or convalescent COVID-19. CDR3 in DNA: TGTGCCAGCAGGGCCGGGGTCGGCAAAACAGATACGCAGTATTTT. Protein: CASRAGVGKTDTQYF.